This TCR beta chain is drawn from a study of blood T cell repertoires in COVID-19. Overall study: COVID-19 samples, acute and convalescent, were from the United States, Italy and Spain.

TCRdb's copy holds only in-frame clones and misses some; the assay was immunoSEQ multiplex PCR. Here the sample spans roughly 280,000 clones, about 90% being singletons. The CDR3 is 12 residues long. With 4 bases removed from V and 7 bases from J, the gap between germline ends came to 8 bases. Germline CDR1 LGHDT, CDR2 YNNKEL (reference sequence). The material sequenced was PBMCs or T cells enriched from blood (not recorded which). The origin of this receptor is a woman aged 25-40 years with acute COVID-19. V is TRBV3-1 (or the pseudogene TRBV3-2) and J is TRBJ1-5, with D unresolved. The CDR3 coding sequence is TGTGCCAGCAGCCCCCCCGGGCAGCCCCAGCATTTT. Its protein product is CASSPPGQPQHF.